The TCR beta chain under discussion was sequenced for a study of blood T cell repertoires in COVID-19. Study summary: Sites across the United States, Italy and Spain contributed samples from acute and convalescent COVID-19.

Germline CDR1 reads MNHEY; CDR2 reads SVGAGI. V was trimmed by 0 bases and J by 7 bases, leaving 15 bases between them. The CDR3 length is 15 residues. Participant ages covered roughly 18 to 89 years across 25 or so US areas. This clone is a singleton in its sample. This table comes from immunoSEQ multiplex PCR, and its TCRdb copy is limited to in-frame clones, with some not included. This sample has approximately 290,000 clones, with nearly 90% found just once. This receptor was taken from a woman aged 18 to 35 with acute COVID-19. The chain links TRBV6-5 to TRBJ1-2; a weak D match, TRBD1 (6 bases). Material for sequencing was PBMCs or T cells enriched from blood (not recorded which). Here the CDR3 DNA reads TGTGCCAGCAGTTACTCGATCAGGGGCTCGGGTGGCTACACCTTC. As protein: CASSYSIRGSGGYTF.